The clone carrying this T cell receptor beta chain was counted a few times. As yet, its antigen is unknown. The data were taken from a study of T-cell memory formation after mild COVID-19. Whole-study context: For the most part, TCR clusters were specific to one donor.

From 5'RACE with constant-segment primers came TCR alpha and TCR beta cDNA libraries that carried sample barcodes and UMIs. TCRdb passed the 5' RACE reads through MiXCR, listing each CDR3 protein once. The sample holds some 180,000 distinct CDR3 sequences; less than 20% are singletons and the top ten take more than 3%. Overall study results and limits: Contracting clones from day 15 to 85 showed balanced CD4/CD8; later expanders favored CD4+.

Germline CDR1 reads SEHNR; CDR2 reads FQNEAQ (reference sequence). V was clipped by 3 bases and J by 0 bases, with 15 bases between them. The CDR3 is made up of 16 amino acids. The sample taken for sequencing was PBMCs or a T cell subset sorted from them (not recorded which). The TCR sequence derives from a man between 18 and 29 years old who had mild COVID-19 (a few samples of this study predate the infection). Cell type and time point are not known. This chain links TRBV7-9 with TRBJ2-7; a possible D gene is TRBD1 (6 bases). The CDR3 region has the DNA TGTGCCAGCAGCTTTTCCACGGGACATCGCTCCTACGAGCAGTACGTC. This gives the protein CASSFSTGHRSYEQYV.